The 27 T cell receptor beta chains below were found in one sample sequenced in a study of blood T cell repertoires in COVID-19. Profiled with immunoSEQ multiplex PCR; TCRdb holds only in-frame clones, not every one. Among a few hundred thousand clones listed, 86% were seen once. Specimen: peripheral blood. The source of these receptors is a woman between 50 and 59 years old with COVID-19, enrolled during active disease.

The chain recombines TRBV18 with TRBJ1-1; D is undetermined. Germline loops: CDR1 KGHSH, CDR2 LQKENI. This CDR3 is 14 amino acids long. V lost 6 bases and J lost 0, with 11 bases in between. The CDR3 coding sequence is TGTGCCAGCTCGCTTGTCGAGTTGAACACTGAAGCTTTCTTT. Translating it yields CASSLVELNTEAFF. Using reference TRBV18 and TRBJ1-1 for the parts outside the CDR3, the full variable domain is NAGVMQNPRHLVRRRGQEARLRCSPMKGHSHVYWYRQLPEEGLKFMVYLQKENIIDESGMPKERFSAEFPKEGPSILRIQQVVRGDSAAYFCASSLVELNTEAFFGQGTRLTVV.

V is TRBV25-1 and J is TRBJ1-1, with D unresolved. Germline CDR1 reads MGHDK; CDR2 reads SYGVNS. The ends were cut back, 7 bases at V and 1 base at J, with 16 bases in the middle. This CDR3 spans 15 amino acids. The CDR3 here is CASTLEGSPNTEAFF. The CDR3 DNA sequence: TGTGCCAGCACCCTAGAGGGATCCCCGAACACTGAAGCTTTCTTT. Drawing the rest from reference TRBV25-1 and TRBJ1-1, the complete variable domain is EADIYQTPRYLVIGTGKKITLECSQTMGHDKMYWYQQDPGMELHLIHYSYGVNSTEKGDLSSESTVSRIRTEHFPLTLESARPSHTSQYLCASTLEGSPNTEAFFGQGTRLTVV.

The chain couples TRBV5-1 to TRBJ1-2; TRBD1 matches 7 bases. The trim removed 5 bases at V and 4 bases at J, leaving 5 bases unmatched. Germline-derived CDR1 and CDR2 are SGHRS and YFSETQ. The CDR3 sequence is 13 residues long. CDR3 sequence (DNA): TGCGCCAGCAGTCGGGGGACAGCCTATGGCTACACCTTC. Translated, it gives CASSRGTAYGYTF.

This chain joins TRBV3-1 (or the pseudogene TRBV3-2) and TRBJ2-7; weak D call: TRBD1 (6 bases). Trimming cost V 0 bases and J 5 bases, with 14 bases left between them. CDR1 and CDR2 from the germline V gene are LGHDT and YNNKEL (reference sequence). The CDR3 runs 15 residues. CDR3 in DNA: TGTGCCAGCAGCCAAGATCTGGGGGCGTATAACGAGCAGTACGTC. Amino acid sequence: CASSQDLGAYNEQYV.

The V gene is TRBV6-4, the J gene TRBJ1-4, with D maybe TRBD1 (6 bases). Trimming shortened V by 4 bases and J by 3 bases, and 12 bases separated the two germline ends. Looked up from germline, CDR1 is MRHNA and CDR2 is SNTAGT. The CDR3 contains 15 residues. As DNA, the CDR3 is TGTGCCAGCAGTGCCCTGGGACAACCTAATGAAAAACTGTTTTTT. Translating gives CASSALGQPNEKLFF.

The rearrangement uses TRBV28 and TRBJ1-1; no clear D. CDR1 is MDHEN and CDR2 is SYDVKM in the germline V gene. V lost 6 bases and J lost 1, with 12 bases in between. CDR3 size: 14 residues. The CDR3 region is CASSFSSGNTEAFF. The DNA for the CDR3 is TGTGCCAGCAGCTTTAGTTCAGGGAACACTGAAGCTTTCTTT.

The V gene is TRBV6-5, the J gene TRBJ1-1; possible D gene TRBD1, 5 bases. V gave up 6 bases and J gave up 5 bases, with 19 bases separating them. The CDR3 runs 15 residues. Germline V CDR1 and CDR2: MNHEY, SVGAGI. CDR3 loop: CASRPTPQGLTEAFF. The DNA of the CDR3 is TGTGCCAGCAGACCTACCCCCCAGGGTTTGACTGAAGCTTTCTTT.

The genes are TRBV27 and TRBJ2-7, with 7 bases identical to TRBD1. The CDR3 covers 14 residues. V gave up 8 bases and J gave up 7 bases; unmatched junction bases: 14. Looked up from germline, CDR1 is MNHEY and CDR2 is SMNVEV (reference sequence). CDR3 sequence: CASGSSTGSREQYF. The CDR3 DNA follows: TGTGCCAGCGGATCCTCGACAGGGAGTAGAGAGCAGTACTTC.

The chain has TRBV11-2 and TRBJ1-6, with a tentative D call TRBD1 (6 bases). In germline, CDR1 is SGHAT, CDR2 FQNNGV. Deletions cut 2 bases from V and 10 bases from J, with 18 bases between. The CDR3 runs to 16 residues. The CDR3 is CASSLPMGHGNSPLHF. CDR3 in DNA: TGTGCCAGCAGCTTACCGATGGGACACGGGAACTCACCCCTCCACTTT.

This chain connects TRBV25-1 to TRBJ2-1; 11 bases map to TRBD2. J gave up 5 bases and V 5 bases, and 8 bases lay outside the gene matches. From germline, CDR1 is MGHDK and CDR2 SYGVNS. The CDR3 totals 16 residues. CDR3 sequence (DNA): TGTGCCAGCAGTCCCTTAGCGGGGGGGCAGGACAATGAGCAGTTCTTC. This sequence encodes CASSPLAGGQDNEQFF.

The V call is TRBV9, the J call TRBJ2-1; 8 bases align to TRBD1. The CDR3 covers 14 residues. Trimming cost V 1 base and J 8 bases; bases outside gene matches: 5. Germline-derived CDR1 and CDR2 are SGDLS and YYNGEE. CDR3 amino acids: CASSVQGASDEQFF. The CDR3 nucleotides read TGTGCCAGCAGCGTACAGGGGGCGAGCGATGAGCAGTTCTTC.

This chain links TRBV27 with TRBJ2-5, with a possible D match to TRBD1 (6 bases). The CDR3 is 15 amino acids. From germline, CDR1 is MNHEY and CDR2 SMNVEV (reference sequence). V lost 4 bases to trimming and J lost 0 bases, with 12 bases between them. CDR3: CASSSFTGHQETQYF. Written as DNA, the CDR3 is TGTGCCAGCAGTTCATTCACAGGGCACCAAGAGACCCAGTACTTC.

This sequence joins TRBV11-3 and TRBJ1-1; D gene uncertain. Deletions cut 0 bases from V and 4 bases from J, with 12 bases between. Germline assignment: CDR1 SGHNT and CDR2 YENEEA. The CDR3 contains 15 residues. Written as DNA, the CDR3 is TGTGCCAGCAGCTTAGAGGGTAGAGAGGGCACTGAAGCTTTCTTT. It translates to CASSLEGREGTEAFF.

The chain employs TRBV5-6 and TRBJ1-1; possible D gene TRBD1, 6 bases. The CDR3 totals 13 residues. The ends were cut back, 1 base at V and 6 bases at J, with 10 bases in the middle. Germline CDR1 and CDR2: SGHDT and YYEEEE. CDR3 sequence: CASSLTGIAEAFF. In nucleotides, the CDR3 is TGTGCCAGCAGCTTGACAGGGATCGCTGAAGCTTTCTTT.

The J gene is TRBJ1-5, the V gene TRBV4-1; 10 bases map to TRBD1. CDR1 and CDR2 (germline): MGHRA, YSYEKL. The CDR3 has 20 amino acids. V lost 0 bases, J lost 0 bases, and 11 bases stayed unmatched. CDR3 sequence (DNA): TGCGCCAGCAGCCAAGATCCGGGACAGGGGATCCTATATAGCAATCAGCCCCAGCATTTT. Its translation: CASSQDPGQGILYSNQPQHF.

The rearrangement uses TRBV11-3 and TRBJ2-3; D possibly corresponds to TRBD2 (7 bases). Germline V gene lookup returns CDR1 SGHNT and CDR2 YENEEA. This CDR3 comprises 16 residues. V dropped 5 bases and J dropped 4 bases, with 19 bases sitting between them. CDR3 region: CASSPRGAGVSDTQYF. The CDR3 DNA follows: TGTGCCAGCAGCCCGAGGGGGGCGGGGGTCTCAGATACGCAGTATTTT. The full variable domain, its missing parts supplied by reference TRBV11-3 and TRBJ2-3, is EAGVVQSPRYKIIEKKQPVAFWCNPISGHNTLYWYLQNLGQGPELLIRYENEEAVDDSQLPKDRFSAERLKGVDSTLKIQPAELGDSAVYLCASSPRGAGVSDTQYFGPGTRLTVL.

This chain connects TRBV15 to TRBJ2-7, with 10 bases fitting TRBD2. CDR1 LNHNV and CDR2 YYDKDF come from the germline V gene (reference sequence). The CDR3 sequence is 20 residues long. Trimming took 0 bases from V and 0 from J; bases not matched to a gene: 14. The CDR3 reads CATSRDWASGGRTSSYEQYF. As DNA, the CDR3 is TGTGCCACCAGCAGAGATTGGGCTAGCGGGGGCCGTACGAGCTCCTACGAGCAGTACTTC.

This chain joins TRBV28 and TRBJ1-3; D ambiguous. Germline assignment: CDR1 MDHEN and CDR2 SYDVKM. Deletions cut 1 base from V and 0 bases from J, with 7 bases between. This CDR3 comprises 15 residues. In DNA, the CDR3 is TGTGCCAGCAGTTTATTACAGAGCTCTGGAAACACCATATATTTT. Translated: CASSLLQSSGNTIYF.

The V gene is TRBV27, the J gene TRBJ2-7; 8 bases match TRBD1. V gave up 6 bases and J gave up 1 base; unmatched junction bases: 8. The germline gives CDR1 MNHEY, CDR2 SMNVEV (reference sequence). CDR3 length: 15 residues. CDR3 nucleotides: TGTGCCAGCAGCCTGGGACAGGTGGGTTCCTACGAGCAGTACTTC. Its translation: CASSLGQVGSYEQYF.

The genes are TRBV20-1 and TRBJ2-3; D is perhaps TRBD1 (6 bases). The CDR3 extends over 11 amino acids. The germline V gene has CDR1 DFQATT and CDR2 SNEGSKA (reference sequence). V lost 6 bases and J lost 6, with 10 bases in between. CDR3 in DNA: TGCAGTGCCCAGGGGTTCGATACGCAGTATTTT. Its protein is CSAQGFDTQYF.

The chain has TRBV28 and TRBJ2-3; D possibly corresponds to TRBD1 (6 bases). Trimming cost V 3 bases and J 5 bases, with 12 bases left between them. Per the germline V gene, CDR1 is MDHEN and CDR2 is SYDVKM. CDR3 size: 14 residues. The CDR3 DNA sequence: TGTGCCAGCAGTTTGCCAGGGGCGCAAGATACGCAGTATTTT. Translating it yields CASSLPGAQDTQYF.

V is TRBV11-2 and J is TRBJ1-2, with a weak D call TRBD1 (5 bases). Trimming removed 5 bases at V and 8 bases at J, with 18 bases between. Germline assignment: CDR1 SGHAT and CDR2 FQNNGV. This CDR3 contains 14 residues. The chain's CDR3 is CASSTQRGAGGYTF. The CDR3 DNA follows: TGTGCCAGCAGCACCCAGAGGGGCGCGGGAGGCTACACCTTC.

The rearrangement links TRBV19 to TRBJ2-5, with D possibly matching TRBD1 (7 bases). Germline V lookup: CDR1 LNHDA, CDR2 SQIVND (reference sequence). CDR3 length: 15 residues. The V gene lost 3 bases and the J gene lost 5 bases, with 16 bases spanning the gap. CDR3 sequence reads: CASSMEGARRETQYF. CDR3 in DNA: TGTGCCAGTAGTATGGAGGGGGCGCGGCGGGAGACCCAGTACTTC.

The chain employs TRBV7-3 and TRBJ2-3; no definite D call. The germline CDR1 and CDR2 sequences are SGHTA and FQGTGA. The CDR3 totals 13 residues. Trimming pared 6 bases from V and 1 base from J, leaving 8 bases between. The DNA of the CDR3 is TGTGCCAGCAGTTCCGGAGGCACAGATACGCAGTATTTT. This sequence encodes CASSSGGTDTQYF.

At least ten counts were recorded for this clone. This chain connects TRBV3-1 (or the pseudogene TRBV3-2) to TRBJ1-2; possible D gene TRBD1, 5 bases. Germline values: CDR1 LGHDT, CDR2 YNNKEL (reference sequence). The CDR3 runs to 15 residues. V was clipped by 0 bases and J by 3 bases, with 11 bases between them. The CDR3 sequence: CASSQDRGRYYGYTF. The DNA of the CDR3 is TGTGCCAGCAGCCAAGATAGGGGTCGGTACTATGGCTACACCTTC.

The CDR3 region is CASSLSGSGGITDTQYF. CDR3 DNA sequence: TGTGCCAGCAGCTTGTCGGGTAGCGGGGGTATCACAGATACGCAGTATTTT. J is TRBJ2-3 and V is TRBV5-6, with 9 positions matching TRBD2. The CDR3 is made up of 17 amino acids. Trimming at V came to 1 base and at J to 2 bases, leaving 8 bases not matched to a gene. Germline-derived CDR1 and CDR2 are SGHDT and YYEEEE. Supplemented by reference TRBV5-6 and TRBJ2-3, the full variable domain reads DAGVTQSPTHLIKTRGQQVTLRCSPKSGHDTVSWYQQALGQGPQFIFQYYEEEERQRGNFPDRFSGHQFPNYSSELNVNALLLGDSALYLCASSLSGSGGITDTQYFGPGTRLTVL.

CDR3 sequence: CASSLLWRGGHNEQFF. For the CDR3, the DNA is TGCGCCAGCAGCTTGTTGTGGCGGGGGGGCCACAATGAGCAGTTCTTC. V usage is TRBV5-1 and J usage is TRBJ2-1; 9 bases agree with TRBD2. The V segment lost 1 base and the J segment 5 bases; nucleotides outside the gene matches: 7. In germline, CDR1 is SGHRS, CDR2 YFSETQ. The CDR3 is 16 amino acids.